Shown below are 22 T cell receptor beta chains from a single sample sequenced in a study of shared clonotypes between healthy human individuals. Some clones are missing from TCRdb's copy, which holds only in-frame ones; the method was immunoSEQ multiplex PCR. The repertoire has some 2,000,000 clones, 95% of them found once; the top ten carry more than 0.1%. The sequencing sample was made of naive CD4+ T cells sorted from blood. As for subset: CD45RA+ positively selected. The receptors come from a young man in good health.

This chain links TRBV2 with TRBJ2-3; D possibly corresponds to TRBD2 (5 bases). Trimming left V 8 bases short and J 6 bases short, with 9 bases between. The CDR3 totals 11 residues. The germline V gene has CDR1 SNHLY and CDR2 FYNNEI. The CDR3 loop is CASQRRDTQYF. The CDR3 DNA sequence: TGTGCCAGCCAGCGGAGGGATACGCAGTATTTT.

The chain's CDR3 is CASRDRGLNSPLHF. CDR3 coding DNA: TGTGCCAGTAGGGACAGGGGGCTGAATTCACCCCTCCACTTT. The chain couples TRBV19 to TRBJ1-6; 11 bases align to TRBD1. The CDR3 extends over 14 amino acids. V shed 6 bases and J 7 bases; nucleotides not matched to a gene: 2. Germline V gene data show CDR1 as LNHDA and CDR2 as SQIVND (reference sequence).

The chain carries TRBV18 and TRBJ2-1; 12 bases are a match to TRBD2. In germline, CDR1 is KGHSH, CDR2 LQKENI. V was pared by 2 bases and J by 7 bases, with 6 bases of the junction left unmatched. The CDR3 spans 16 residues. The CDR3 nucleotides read TGTGCCAGCTCACCAATGGCTAGCGGGAGGGGAAATGAGCAGTTCTTC. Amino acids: CASSPMASGRGNEQFF.

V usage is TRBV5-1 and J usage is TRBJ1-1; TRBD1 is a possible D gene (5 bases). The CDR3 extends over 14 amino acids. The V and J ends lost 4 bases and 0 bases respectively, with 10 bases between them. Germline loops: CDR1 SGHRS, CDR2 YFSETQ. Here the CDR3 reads CASSPGKVNTEAFF. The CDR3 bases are TGCGCCAGCAGCCCAGGGAAGGTGAACACTGAAGCTTTCTTT.

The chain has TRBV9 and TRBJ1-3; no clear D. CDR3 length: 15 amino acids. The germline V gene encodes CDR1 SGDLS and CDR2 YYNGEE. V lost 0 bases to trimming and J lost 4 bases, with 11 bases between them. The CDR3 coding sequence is TGTGCCAGCAGCGTAGCTACGGACTCCGGAAACACCATATATTTT. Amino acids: CASSVATDSGNTIYF.

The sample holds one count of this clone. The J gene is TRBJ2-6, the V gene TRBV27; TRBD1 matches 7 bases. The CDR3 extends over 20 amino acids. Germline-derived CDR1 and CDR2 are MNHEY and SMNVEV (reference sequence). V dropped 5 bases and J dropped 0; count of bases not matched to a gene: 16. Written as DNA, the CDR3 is TGTGCCAGCAGTCCCTCTAAGCAGACAGGGATGTTCTCTGGGGCCAACGTCCTGACTTTC. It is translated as CASSPSKQTGMFSGANVLTF. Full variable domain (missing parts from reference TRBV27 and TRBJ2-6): EAQVTQNPRYLITVTGKKLTVTCSQNMNHEYMSWYRQDPGLGLRQIYYSMNVEVTDKGDVPEGYKVSRKEKRNFPLILESPSPNQTSLYFCASSPSKQTGMFSGANVLTFGAGSRLTVL.

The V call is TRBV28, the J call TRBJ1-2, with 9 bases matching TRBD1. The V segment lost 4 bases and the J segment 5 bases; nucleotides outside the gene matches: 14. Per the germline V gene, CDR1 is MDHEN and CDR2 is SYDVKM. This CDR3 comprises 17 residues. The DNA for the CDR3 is TGTGCCAGCAGTTCCGGACAGGGGCCGGGCGGGTTATATGGCTACACCTTC. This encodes CASSSGQGPGGLYGYTF.

Written as DNA, the CDR3 is TGTGCCAGCAGTAGGGGGCTTCAAGAAAAACTGTTTTTT. This sequence encodes CASSRGLQEKLFF. The chain combines TRBV11-2 with TRBJ1-4, with 7 bases lining up with TRBD1. Germline trimming cut 6 bases from V and 8 bases from J; bases unmatched to any gene: 6. Germline CDR1 and CDR2: SGHAT and FQNNGV. The CDR3 runs 13 residues.

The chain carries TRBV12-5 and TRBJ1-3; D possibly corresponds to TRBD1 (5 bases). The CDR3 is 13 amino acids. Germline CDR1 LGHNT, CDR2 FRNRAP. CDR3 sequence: CAPEDKSGNTIYF. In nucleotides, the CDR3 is TGTGCCCCCGAGGACAAATCTGGAAACACCATATATTTT.

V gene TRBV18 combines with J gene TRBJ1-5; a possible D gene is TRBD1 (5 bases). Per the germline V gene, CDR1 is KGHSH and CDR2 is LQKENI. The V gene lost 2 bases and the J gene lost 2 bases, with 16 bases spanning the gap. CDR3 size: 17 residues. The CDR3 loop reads CASSPAKSRDGNQPQHF. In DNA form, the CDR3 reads TGTGCCAGCTCACCAGCGAAGTCCCGGGACGGCAATCAGCCCCAGCATTTT.

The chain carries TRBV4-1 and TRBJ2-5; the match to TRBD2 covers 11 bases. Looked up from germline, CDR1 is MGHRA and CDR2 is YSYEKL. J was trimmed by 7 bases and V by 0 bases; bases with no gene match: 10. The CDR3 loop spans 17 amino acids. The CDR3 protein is CASSQDRVAGGRWTQYF. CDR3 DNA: TGCGCCAGCAGCCAAGATCGAGTAGCGGGGGGGCGATGGACCCAGTACTTC.

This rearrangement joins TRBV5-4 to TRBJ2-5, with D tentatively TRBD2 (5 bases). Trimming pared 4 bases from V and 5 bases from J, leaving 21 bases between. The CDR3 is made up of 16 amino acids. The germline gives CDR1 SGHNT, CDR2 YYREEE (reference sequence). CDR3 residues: CASSPLPTGGWETQYF. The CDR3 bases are TGTGCCAGCAGCCCTCTCCCGACGGGCGGGTGGGAGACCCAGTACTTC.

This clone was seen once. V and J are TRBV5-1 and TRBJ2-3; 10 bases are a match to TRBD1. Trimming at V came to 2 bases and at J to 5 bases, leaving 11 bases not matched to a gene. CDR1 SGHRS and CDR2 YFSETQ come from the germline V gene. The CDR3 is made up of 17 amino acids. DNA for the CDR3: TGCGCCAGCAGCTTTCGTTCCGACAGGGGGCAGAGAGATACGCAGTATTTT. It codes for CASSFRSDRGQRDTQYF.

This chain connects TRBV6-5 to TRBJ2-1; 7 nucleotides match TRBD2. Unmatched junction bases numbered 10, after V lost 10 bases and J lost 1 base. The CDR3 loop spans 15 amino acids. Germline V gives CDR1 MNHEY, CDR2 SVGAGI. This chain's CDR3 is CAIRRGGGSYNEQFF. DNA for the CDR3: TGTGCCATTAGGAGGGGCGGGGGTTCCTACAATGAGCAGTTCTTC.

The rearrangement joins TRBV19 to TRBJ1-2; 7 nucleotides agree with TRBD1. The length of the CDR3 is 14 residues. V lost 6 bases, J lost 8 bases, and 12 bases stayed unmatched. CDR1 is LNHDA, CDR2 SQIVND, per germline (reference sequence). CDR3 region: CASSLTGEIRGYTF. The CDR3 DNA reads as TGTGCCAGTAGCCTTACAGGGGAAATAAGAGGCTACACCTTC.

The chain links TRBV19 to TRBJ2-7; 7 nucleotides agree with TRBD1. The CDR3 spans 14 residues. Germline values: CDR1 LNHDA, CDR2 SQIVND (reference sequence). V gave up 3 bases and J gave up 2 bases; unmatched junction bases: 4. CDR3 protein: CASSMTGIPYEQYF. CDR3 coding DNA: TGTGCCAGTAGTATGACAGGGATTCCCTACGAGCAGTACTTC.

CDR3 bases: TGTGCCATCGGGACAGCCAACACTGAAGCTTTCTTT. Translation: CAIGTANTEAFF. The rearrangement links TRBV10-3 to TRBJ1-1, with 7 positions matching TRBD1. Germline V CDR1 and CDR2: ENHRY, SYGVKD. CDR3 length: 12 amino acids. J lost 2 bases, V lost 8 bases, and 2 bases had no gene match.

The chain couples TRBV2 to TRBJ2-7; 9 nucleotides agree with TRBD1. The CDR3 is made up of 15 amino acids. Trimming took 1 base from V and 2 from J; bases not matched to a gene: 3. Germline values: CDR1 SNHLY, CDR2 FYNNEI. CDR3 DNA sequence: TGTGCCAGCAGTGAAGGGGACAGGGTCGCCTACGAGCAGTACTTC. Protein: CASSEGDRVAYEQYF.

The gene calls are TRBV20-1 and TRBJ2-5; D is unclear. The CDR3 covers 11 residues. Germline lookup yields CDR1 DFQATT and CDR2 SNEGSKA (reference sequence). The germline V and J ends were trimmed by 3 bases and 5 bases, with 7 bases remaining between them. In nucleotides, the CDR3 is TGCAGTGCTAGCGGGTACGAGACCCAGTACTTC. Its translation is CSASGYETQYF.

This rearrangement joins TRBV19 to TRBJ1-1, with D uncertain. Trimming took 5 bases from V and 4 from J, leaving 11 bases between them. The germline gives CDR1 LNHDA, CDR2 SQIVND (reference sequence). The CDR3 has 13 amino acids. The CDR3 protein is CASSQVFATEAFF. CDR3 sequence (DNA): TGTGCCAGTAGTCAGGTATTTGCCACTGAAGCTTTCTTT. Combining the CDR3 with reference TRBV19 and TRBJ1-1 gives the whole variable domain DGGITQSPKYLFRKEGQNVTLSCEQNLNHDAMYWYRQDPGQGLRLIYYSQIVNDFQKGDIAEGYSVSREKKESFPLTVTSAQKNPTAFYLCASSQVFATEAFFGQGTRLTVV.

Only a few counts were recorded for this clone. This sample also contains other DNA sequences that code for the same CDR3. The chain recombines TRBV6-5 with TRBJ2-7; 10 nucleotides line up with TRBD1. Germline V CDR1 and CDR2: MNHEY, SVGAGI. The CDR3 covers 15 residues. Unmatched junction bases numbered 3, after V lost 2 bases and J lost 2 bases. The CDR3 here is CASSYRDRGTYEQYF. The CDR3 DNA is TGTGCCAGCAGTTACCGGGACAGGGGCACCTACGAGCAGTACTTC.

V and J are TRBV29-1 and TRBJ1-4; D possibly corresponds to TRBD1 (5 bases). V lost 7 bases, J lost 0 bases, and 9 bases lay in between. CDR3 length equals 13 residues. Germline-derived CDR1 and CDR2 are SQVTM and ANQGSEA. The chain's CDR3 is CSARTTTNEKLFF. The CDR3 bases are TGCAGCGCCAGGACAACAACTAATGAAAAACTGTTTTTT.